These 30 T cell receptor beta chains share one sample of origin, sequenced in a study of T cells in Graves' hyperthyroidism and ophthalmopathy. TCR beta CDR3 regions were amplified from RNA. The TCR CDR3 was amplified in a first-round RT-PCR using the HTBI primer set. TCRdb processed the multiplex PCR reads anew with MiXCR; each CDR3 protein has one entry. The data contain approximately 870,000 distinct CDR3 sequences, about two fifths of them singletons. The sequenced material came from blood. These receptors all come from a man aged 18-30 years with Graves' hyperthyroidism.

This clonotype has just a few counts. The gene calls are TRBV29-1 and TRBJ2-7; D may correspond to TRBD1 or TRBD2 (5 bases each). Germline lookup yields CDR1 SQVTM and CDR2 ANQGSEA. Deletions cut 4 bases from V and 7 bases from J, with 17 bases between. The CDR3 is 13 residues long. This CDR3 reads CSVVGTTGKEQYF. In DNA, the CDR3 is TGCAGCGTTGTGGGGACCACAGGTAAAGAGCAGTACTTC.

This clonotype has a count of ten or more. The chain couples TRBV19 to TRBJ2-7, with no clear D. CDR1 is LNHDA, CDR2 SQIVND, per germline (reference sequence). The CDR3 is made up of 13 amino acids. V was trimmed by 6 bases and J by 4 bases, leaving 13 bases between them. The CDR3: CASSRSQDYEQYF. CDR3 in DNA: TGTGCCAGTAGCAGAAGCCAGGATTACGAGCAGTACTTC.

The CDR3 protein is CSLSSGTAGYEQYF. Here the CDR3 DNA reads TGCAGCCTAAGTTCCGGGACAGCGGGCTACGAGCAGTACTTC. The gene calls are TRBV29-1 and TRBJ2-7; a weak D match, TRBD1 (7 bases). Germline loops: CDR1 SQVTM, CDR2 ANQGSEA. CDR3 length: 14 amino acids. V gave up 8 bases and J gave up 3 bases, with 20 bases separating them.

In the case of this clonotype: At one end the junction does not follow the germline gene, possibly because of a read error. The chain carries TRBV29-1 and TRBJ1-2, with D possibly being TRBD1 (6 bases). CDR3 length equals 11 residues. Germline V gene sequence: CDR1 SQVTM, CDR2 ANQGSEA. CDR3 coding DNA: TGCAGCGTAAGACAGGCCAGACGACTTTCCTTC. Its translation is CSVRQARRLSF.

The chain recombines TRBV20-1 with TRBJ2-7, with 8 bases lining up with TRBD1. Germline CDR1 and CDR2: DFQATT and SNEGSKA (reference sequence). The CDR3 consists of 14 residues. The V gene end was trimmed by 5 bases and the J gene end by 1 base; junction bases not matched to a gene: 7. The CDR3 protein is CSADPTGVSYEQYF. The CDR3 nucleotides read TGCAGTGCTGACCCGACAGGGGTATCCTACGAGCAGTACTTC.

This chain joins TRBV10-3 and TRBJ2-7, with D unclear. The V end lost 2 bases, the J end lost 2 bases, and 10 bases lay between the germline ends. The length of the CDR3 is 14 residues. Germline V gives CDR1 ENHRY, CDR2 SYGVKD. CDR3 sequence reads: CAISEVDGPYEQYF. In nucleotides, the CDR3 is TGTGCCATCAGTGAGGTGGACGGACCCTACGAGCAGTACTTC.

This clonotype occurred many times. This chain links TRBV20-1 with TRBJ1-2; D uncertain. Germline CDR1 DFQATT, CDR2 SNEGSKA (reference sequence). V lost 7 bases to trimming and J lost 2 bases, with 17 bases between them. This CDR3 spans 14 amino acids. Here the CDR3 DNA reads TGCAGTGGGACCCAAGAGGATGGGAACTATGGCTACACCTTC. It specifies CSGTQEDGNYGYTF.

This clonotype was detected a few times. A much larger clone differs by one base, so this may be a read error. This rearrangement joins TRBV12-3 or TRBV12-4 to TRBJ1-2; D is unresolved. V was pared by 5 bases and J by 6 bases, with 10 bases between. This CDR3 has 12 amino acids. Here the CDR3 reads CASSPWADGYTF. CDR3 DNA: TGTGCCAGCAGTCCCTGGGCAGATGGCTACACCTTC.

Here the CDR3 DNA reads TGTGCCAGCAGCTGGACACATGATCAGCCCCAGCATTTT. Encoded protein: CASSWTHDQPQHF. This rearrangement joins TRBV6-5 to TRBJ1-5, with D possibly matching TRBD1 (5 bases). CDR1 and CDR2 from the germline V gene are MNHEY and SVGAGI. The CDR3 is 13 amino acids. V shed 6 bases and J shed 5 bases, with 11 bases lying between them.

This chain uses TRBV2 with TRBJ1-4, with D unresolved. V gave up 8 bases and J gave up 4 bases, with 14 bases separating them. In germline, CDR1 is SNHLY, CDR2 FYNNEI. The CDR3 covers 14 residues. The chain's CDR3 is CASVPEAYNEKLFF. DNA of the CDR3: TGTGCCAGCGTCCCCGAGGCCTATAATGAAAAACTGTTTTTT.

This chain links TRBV12-3 or TRBV12-4 with TRBJ2-2; a possible D gene is TRBD2 (6 bases). The length of the CDR3 is 14 residues. Deletions cut 5 bases from V and 3 bases from J, with 10 bases between. Here the CDR3 reads CASSNIADTGELFF. The CDR3 DNA reads TGTGCCAGCAGTAATATAGCGGACACCGGGGAGCTGTTTTTT.

The genes are TRBV7-9 and TRBJ2-7; TRBD1 matches at 10 bases. The J segment lost 6 bases and the V segment lost 10 bases, leaving 6 bases of the junction unmatched. Germline V gene lookup returns CDR1 SEHNR and CDR2 FQNEAQ (reference sequence). The CDR3 length is 12 residues. CDR3 nucleotide sequence: TGTGCCATCCGAAGGGACAGGGGCGAGCAGTACTTC. It yields the protein CAIRRDRGEQYF.

To note about this clonotype: Just one base apart from a much larger clone, this may be a read error. The chain carries TRBV12-3 or TRBV12-4 and TRBJ1-1; D ambiguous. The CDR3 consists of 10 residues. This CDR3 is CASGYTETFF. The CDR3, as DNA: TGTGCCAGCGGGTACACTGAAACTTTCTTT.

The chain is built from TRBV11-1 and TRBJ2-5; perhaps TRBD1 as D (6 bases). The CDR3 extends over 16 amino acids. Germline-derived CDR1 and CDR2 are SGHAT and FQDESV (reference sequence). The germline V and J ends were trimmed by 6 bases and 1 base, with 18 bases remaining between them. The CDR3 reads CASRSRQAKFQETQYF. CDR3 nucleotides: TGTGCCAGCAGATCTAGACAGGCCAAGTTCCAAGAGACCCAGTACTTC.

Only a few counts were recorded for this clonotype. The chain uses TRBV6-6 and TRBJ1-6, with 8 bases that match TRBD1. This CDR3 has 13 residues. The V gene's germline CDR1 is MNHNY and CDR2 SVGAGI (reference sequence). Trimming took 8 bases from V and 9 from J; bases not matched to a gene: 6. CDR3 sequence: CASRQGLGSPLHF. The CDR3 region has the DNA TGTGCCAGCCGACAGGGGCTCGGTTCACCCCTCCACTTT.

A few counts support this clonotype. The rearrangement links TRBV7-9 to TRBJ1-3, with 7 bases aligning to TRBD1. CDR3 length: 17 residues. V shed 0 bases and J 0 bases; nucleotides not matched to a gene: 5. The germline gives CDR1 SEHNR, CDR2 FQNEAQ (reference sequence). The CDR3, as DNA: TGTGCCAGCAGCTTAGCCCGGGACAGCTTCTCTGGAAACACCATATATTTT. Its translation is CASSLARDSFSGNTIYF.

This chain joins TRBV9 and TRBJ1-1, with D tentatively TRBD1 (6 bases). Trimming removed 0 bases at V and 4 bases at J, with 13 bases between. There are 15 residues in the CDR3. Germline V lookup: CDR1 SGDLS, CDR2 YYNGEE. The CDR3 DNA is TGTGCCAGCAGCGTAGATCGGGGGGCCATCACTGAAGCTTTCTTT. Its translation: CASSVDRGAITEAFF.

This clonotype was seen repeatedly, ten times or more. The chain uses TRBV10-3 and TRBJ2-5; TRBD1 might be the D (7 bases). The ends were cut back, 2 bases at V and 4 bases at J, with 14 bases in the middle. Germline lookup yields CDR1 ENHRY and CDR2 SYGVKD. The CDR3 is made up of 15 amino acids. Here the CDR3 DNA reads TGTGCCATCAGTGAGGGCTACAGGGGAGGAGAGACCCAGTACTTC. This encodes CAISEGYRGGETQYF.

V and J are TRBV2 and TRBJ2-5, with D unresolved. The CDR3 spans 13 residues. Looked up from germline, CDR1 is SNHLY and CDR2 is FYNNEI. V gave up 7 bases and J gave up 4 bases, with 13 bases separating them. The chain's CDR3 is CASTVGGSETQYF. For the CDR3, the DNA is TGTGCCAGCACTGTGGGCGGCTCAGAGACCCAGTACTTC.

Regarding this clonotype: One junction end disagrees with the germline gene, perhaps due to a read error. The chain links TRBV6-5 to TRBJ1-5; weak D call: TRBD1 (6 bases). The CDR3 contains 15 residues. Germline V lookup: CDR1 MNHEY, CDR2 SVGAGI. The CDR3 DNA reads TGTGCCATCAGTTACTCAGGGGCGTTCAATCAGCCCCAGCATTTT. Its protein product is CAISYSGAFNQPQHF.

The rearrangement uses TRBV6-5 and TRBJ1-2; possible D gene TRBD1, 6 bases. The CDR3 length is 13 residues. Germline CDR1 MNHEY, CDR2 SVGAGI. Deletions cut 0 bases from V and 7 bases from J, with 9 bases between. The CDR3, as DNA: TGTGCCAGCAGTTACTCCCCGACAGGTGGCTACACCTTC. This codes for CASSYSPTGGYTF.

This chain connects TRBV25-1 to TRBJ1-2; tentatively, D is TRBD1 (5 bases). This CDR3 spans 14 amino acids. Germline-derived CDR1 and CDR2 are MGHDK and SYGVNS. Trimming removed 6 bases at V and 8 bases at J, with 19 bases between. The CDR3 protein is CASSAHRREYGYTF. In DNA, the CDR3 is TGTGCCAGCAGCGCTCACAGGAGGGAATACGGCTACACCTTC.

This clonotype was observed a handful of times. The rearrangement joins TRBV7-9 to TRBJ2-2; 7 positions agree with TRBD1. CDR3 size: 14 residues. CDR1 SEHNR and CDR2 FQNEAQ come from the germline V gene (reference sequence). Trimming cost V 11 bases and J 3 bases; bases outside gene matches: 9. CDR3 sequence reads: CARPGGGDTGELFF. CDR3 nucleotides: TGTGCCCGCCCAGGGGGTGGTGACACCGGGGAGCTGTTTTTT.

The chain has TRBV25-1 and TRBJ1-1; D unresolved. This CDR3 contains 13 residues. Per the germline V gene, CDR1 is MGHDK and CDR2 is SYGVNS. The CDR3 here is CARDPAVNTEAFF. The CDR3 nucleotides are TGTGCTAGAGATCCGGCGGTGAACACTGAAGCTTTCTTT.

The V call is TRBV20-1, the J call TRBJ1-1, with D unresolved. The ends were cut back, 4 bases at V and 1 base at J, with 10 bases in the middle. The CDR3 sequence is 13 residues long. The germline CDR1 and CDR2 sequences are DFQATT and SNEGSKA (reference sequence). The CDR3 reads CSAKITGNTEAFF. The CDR3 nucleotides read TGCAGTGCTAAGATCACGGGGAACACTGAAGCTTTCTTT.

The chain employs TRBV10-2 and TRBJ1-2; no definite D call. Trimming shortened V by 4 bases and J by 8 bases, and 11 bases separated the two germline ends. CDR1 is WSHSY and CDR2 is SAAADI in the germline V gene. CDR3 length: 12 amino acids. In DNA form, the CDR3 reads TGCGCCAGCAGTGGAGGGTTCACCGGCTACACCTTC. Its protein product is CASSGGFTGYTF.

This clonotype showed up many times. V gene TRBV20-1 combines with J gene TRBJ1-5; the match to TRBD1 covers 10 bases. This CDR3 region has 14 residues. Germline CDR1 is DFQATT and CDR2 is SNEGSKA (reference sequence). After removal of 2 bases from V and 4 bases from J, the junction contained 2 bases not matched to a gene. The chain's CDR3 is CSARWGQGNQPQHF. The CDR3 DNA sequence: TGCAGTGCTAGATGGGGACAGGGGAATCAGCCCCAGCATTTT.

This chain uses TRBV10-3 with TRBJ2-7, with D possibly being TRBD2 (7 bases). This CDR3 is built from 15 residues. Trimming pared 10 bases from V and 2 bases from J, leaving 21 bases between. Germline CDR1 is ENHRY and CDR2 is SYGVKD. CDR3 nucleotide sequence: TGTGCCACCCAAAGAGGCGGGGGCCCCCCCTACGAGCAGTACTTC. Translation gives CATQRGGGPPYEQYF.

This clonotype was picked up a small number of times. The chain joins TRBV12-3 or TRBV12-4 to TRBJ1-2, with D unresolved. The CDR3 contains 14 residues. Trimming pared 5 bases from V and 6 bases from J, leaving 16 bases between. The CDR3 nucleotides read TGTGCCAGCAGTAAATGGCCTAGGCAGGATGGCTACACCTTC. It specifies CASSKWPRQDGYTF.

This clonotype was seen ten or more times. The chain joins TRBV24-1 to TRBJ1-5, with a tentative D call TRBD1 (5 bases). CDR1 and CDR2 from the germline V gene are KGHDR and SFDVKD. The CDR3 is made up of 16 amino acids. Trimming shortened V by 9 bases and J by 6 bases, and 23 bases separated the two germline ends. The CDR3 DNA sequence: TGTGCCACCCAGTCCTCCGACGGGGCGGTGGGTCAGCCCCAGCATTTT. Protein product: CATQSSDGAVGQPQHF.